This T cell receptor beta chain was identified in a study of blood T cell repertoires in COVID-19. The protocol was immunoSEQ multiplex PCR, while the TCRdb copy is restricted to in-frame clones and leaves out a portion. The table has 200,000 to 250,000 clones, approximately 91% seen once. The clonotype was recovered from a woman aged 55-75 years with acute or convalescent COVID-19. The sequenced sample was peripheral blood.

The CDR3 loop reads CASSLNLAGGDEQYF. The CDR3 region has the DNA TGTGCCAGCAGCTTAAACCTAGCGGGAGGGGACGAGCAGTACTTC. The chain employs TRBV7-2 and TRBJ2-7; 12 bases fit TRBD2. V was clipped by 2 bases and J by 5 bases; unmatched bases: 4. Germline lookup yields CDR1 SGHTA and CDR2 FQGNSA. The CDR3 totals 15 residues.